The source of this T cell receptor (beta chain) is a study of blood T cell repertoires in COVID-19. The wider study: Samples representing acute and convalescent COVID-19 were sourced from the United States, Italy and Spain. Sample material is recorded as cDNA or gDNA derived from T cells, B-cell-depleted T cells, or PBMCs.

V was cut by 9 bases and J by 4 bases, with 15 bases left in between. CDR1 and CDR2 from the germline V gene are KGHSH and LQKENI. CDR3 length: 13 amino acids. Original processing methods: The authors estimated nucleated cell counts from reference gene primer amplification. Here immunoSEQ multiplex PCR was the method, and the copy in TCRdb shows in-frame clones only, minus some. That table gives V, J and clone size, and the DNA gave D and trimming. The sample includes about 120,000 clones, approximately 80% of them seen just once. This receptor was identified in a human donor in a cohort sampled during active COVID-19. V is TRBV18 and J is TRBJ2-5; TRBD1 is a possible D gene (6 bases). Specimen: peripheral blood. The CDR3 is CASFRDKAETQYF. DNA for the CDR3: TGTGCCAGTTTTCGGGACAAGGCAGAGACCCAGTACTTC.